A selection of T cell receptor beta chains follows, all from one sample in a study of cytomegalovirus exposure and HLA in healthy donors. The assay was immunoSEQ multiplex PCR, and TCRdb's table has in-frame clones only and misses some. This sample carries approximately 110,000 clones, with 0.45% to 0.6% going to the ten biggest clones. Sequenced sample: PBMCs. Source of these receptors: a man aged 50 to 59 in good health and CMV-seronegative. Each CDR3 is given with its conserved first and last residue. Each record gives: D gene, J gene, CDR3 length, V gene, CDR3 DNA, CDR3 protein. A D gene is named only where the DNA matches it firmly.

TRBD1	TRBJ1-2	15	TRBV27	TGTGCCAGCAGTTCCGGGACAGACTCTAACTATGGCTACACCTTC	CASSSGTDSNYGYTF
TRBD2	TRBJ2-7	14	TRBV7-9	TGTGCCAGCAGCCCCTGGGGGAGGGGTAACGAGCAGTACTTC	CASSPWGRGNEQYF
TRBD1	TRBJ1-4	15	TRBV5-6	TGTGCCAGCAGCGAGGCGACAGGGGGAGGTGAAAAACTGTTTTTT	CASSEATGGGEKLFF
-	TRBJ2-3	13	TRBV10-3	TGTGCCGTCGGCACGGGGAACACAGATACGCAGTATTTT	CAVGTGNTDTQYF
TRBD2	TRBJ2-3	14	TRBV29-1	TGCAGCGTTGGGACGGGGGGGAGCACAGATACGCAGTATTTT	CSVGTGGSTDTQYF
TRBD1	TRBJ1-2	11	TRBV7-9	TGTGCCAGTCGGGACAGGGACGGCTACACCTTC	CASRDRDGYTF
-	TRBJ1-3	13	TRBV7-2	TGTGCCAGCAGCTTCGACAGTGGAAACACCATATATTTT	CASSFDSGNTIYF
TRBD1	TRBJ2-7	15	TRBV19	TGTGCCAGTAGTATAGACCCGACAGGGCTGTACGAGCAGTACTTC	CASSIDPTGLYEQYF
TRBD1	TRBJ1-2	14	TRBV7-2	TGTGCCAGCAGCCCCGGACAGGGCGGGTCTGGCTACACCTTC	CASSPGQGGSGYTF
-	TRBJ2-7	15	TRBV10-3	TGTGCCATCAGTGAAGGCGACAGGAGCTCCTACGAGCAGTACTTC	CAISEGDRSSYEQYF
TRBD1	TRBJ1-4	17	TRBV7-9	TGTGCCAGCAGCTGGAACCCTGGGACAGCGAGAAATGAAAAACTGTTTTTT	CASSWNPGTARNEKLFF
TRBD1	TRBJ2-7	14	TRBV7-6	TGTGCCAGCAGCTTAGTGACAGGGAACTACGAGCAGTACTTC	CASSLVTGNYEQYF
-	TRBJ1-1	12	TRBV6-4	TGTGCCAGCAGTGACTCGGGGGGGATGGCTTTCTTT	CASSDSGGMAFF
TRBD1	TRBJ2-5	14	TRBV2	TGTGCCAACACAAAAAATACAGGGGCGGAGACCCAGTACTTC	CANTKNTGAETQYF
-	TRBJ2-7	13	TRBV2	TGTGCCAGCAGTGCCACCTACAGGGATCAGCAGTACTTC	CASSATYRDQQYF
-	TRBJ2-5	13	TRBV7-9	TGTGCCAGCAGCCCGGGACTTCAAGAGACCCAGTACTTC	CASSPGLQETQYF
TRBD2	TRBJ2-3	15	TRBV5-8	TGTGCCAGCAGCGGGCGACTAGCGGGGACAGATACGCAGTATTTT	CASSGRLAGTDTQYF
-	TRBJ1-1	16	TRBV6-5	TGTGCCAGCAGTTTCGGAGGGGCAGGAATTGGGACTGAAGCTTTCTTT	CASSFGGAGIGTEAFF
-	TRBJ2-7	17	TRBV19	TGTGCCAGTAGTATTATATCGACAGGGACTGGTTCCTACGAGCAGTACTTC	CASSIISTGTGSYEQYF
-	TRBJ2-1	15	TRBV18	TGTGCCAGCTCACCAAATAGCGGTGACTACAATGAGCAGTTCTTC	CASSPNSGDYNEQFF
-	TRBJ1-4	14	TRBV7-9	TGTGCCAGCAGCTTTAGACAGTCTAATGAAAAACTGTTTTTT	CASSFRQSNEKLFF
-	TRBJ2-7	15	TRBV4-2	TGTGCCAGCAGCCAAGTCCGGTACAGGGACTACGAGCAGTACTTC	CASSQVRYRDYEQYF
-	TRBJ1-3	15	TRBV9	TGTGCCAGCAGCGATGATCAGGGTTCCGGAAACACCATATATTTT	CASSDDQGSGNTIYF
-	TRBJ1-1	12	TRBV11-2	TGTGCCAGCAGCTTTGCAGTTTCTGAAGCTTTCTTT	CASSFAVSEAFF
-	TRBJ2-1	15	TRBV5-1	TGCGCCAGCAGCTTGGACTATTCGTCCTACAATGAGCAGTTCTTC	CASSLDYSSYNEQFF
-	TRBJ2-7	13	TRBV29-1	TGCAGCGTTCACACTCTCCAGGGTAACGAGCAGTACTTC	CSVHTLQGNEQYF
TRBD1	TRBJ2-7	16	TRBV7-6	TGTGCCAGCAGCTTAGCGGGGGGACAGGGGAATTACGAGCAGTACTTC	CASSLAGGQGNYEQYF
TRBD2	TRBJ2-3	14	TRBV6-5	TGTGCCAGCAGCCGACTAGCGGAAGAAGATACGCAGTATTTT	CASSRLAEEDTQYF
TRBD1	TRBJ2-7	13	TRBV30	TGTGCCTGGGCCCGACAGGGGATGGGGGAGCAGTACTTC	CAWARQGMGEQYF
TRBD1	TRBJ1-1	16	TRBV19	TGTGCCAGTAGTTCACAGGACAGGGGAGGGCACACTGAAGCTTTCTTT	CASSSQDRGGHTEAFF
TRBD1	TRBJ2-7	14	TRBV10-3	TGTGCCATCGGACGGGACAGGGGATCCTACGAGCAGTACTTC	CAIGRDRGSYEQYF
-	TRBJ1-1	14	TRBV27	TGTGCCAGCAGAGCCGACAGAGCTAACACTGAAGCTTTCTTT	CASRADRANTEAFF
TRBD1	TRBJ1-3	15	TRBV6-1	TGTGCCAGCAGCAGACAGGGGTCTTCTGGAAACACCATATATTTT	CASSRQGSSGNTIYF
-	TRBJ2-7	15	TRBV5-1	TGCGCCAGCAGCCGGGACACCGCGAGCCCCTACGAGCAGTACTTC	CASSRDTASPYEQYF
TRBD1	TRBJ1-1	14	TRBV7-3	TGTGCCAGCAGCCGGACAGGGATGAACACTGAAGCTTTCTTT	CASSRTGMNTEAFF
TRBD1	TRBJ1-2	15	TRBV18	TGTGCCAGCTCCCCGTCGGGACAGGGGAACTATGGCTACTCCTTC	CASSPSGQGNYGYSF
-	TRBJ2-5	14	TRBV7-2	TGTGCCAGCAGCTTAGCGAACACACAAGAGACCCAGTACTTC	CASSLANTQETQYF
TRBD1	TRBJ1-1	17	TRBV7-9	TGTGCCAGCAGCGGGCGAGGGGTTGGGACAGGGGCGTCTGAAGCTTTCTTT	CASSGRGVGTGASEAFF
-	TRBJ2-2	16	TRBV27	TGTGCCAGCAGCCCCATTGACAGAACGAACACCGGGGAGCTGTTTTTT	CASSPIDRTNTGELFF
-	TRBJ1-1	13	TRBV6-4	TGTGCCAGCAGTACAGAGTTATACACTGAAGCTTTCTTT	CASSTELYTEAFF
TRBD2	TRBJ2-7	13	TRBV7-3	TGTGCCAGCAGCCCGGGACTAGCGCACGACCAGTACTTC	CASSPGLAHDQYF
-	TRBJ2-7	15	TRBV6-1	TGTGCCAGCAGTCCCGCCCCAGGCGGGAATTACGAGCAGTACTTC	CASSPAPGGNYEQYF
TRBD1	TRBJ1-3	16	TRBV11-3	TGTGCCAGCAGCCCCGGTGGGACAGGGGCCGGAAACACCATATATTTT	CASSPGGTGAGNTIYF
-	TRBJ1-3	14	TRBV7-9	TGTGCCAGCCGAAAGGACTCTCGATGGGACACCATATATTTT	CASRKDSRWDTIYF
-	TRBJ2-3	17	TRBV4-3	TGCGCCAGCAGCCAAGACAGGAGGACGGAAAACACAGATACGCAGTATTTT	CASSQDRRTENTDTQYF
TRBD2	TRBJ2-7	14	TRBV6-6	TGTGCCAGCAGTAGTGGAAGGGAGGGAGACGAGCAGTACTTC	CASSSGREGDEQYF
-	TRBJ1-1	14	TRBV18	TGTGCCAGCTCACCACCCCAGGCTCACACTGAAGCTTTCTTT	CASSPPQAHTEAFF
-	TRBJ1-1	17	TRBV5-6	TGTGCCAGCAGCTTGATTTTAGGGGCCGACGGTAACACTGAAGCTTTCTTT	CASSLILGADGNTEAFF
-	TRBJ2-3	14	TRBV5-8	TGTGCCAGCAGCACTTTAGCGGGCACAGATACGCAGTATTTT	CASSTLAGTDTQYF
TRBD1	TRBJ1-1	15	TRBV7-2	TGTGCCAGCAGCTTCGGGACAGGGGAGAACGCTGAAGCTTTCTTT	CASSFGTGENAEAFF
-	TRBJ2-7	15	TRBV11-3	TGTGCCAGCAGTTTAGGCTTAGAGGGGGCCTACGAGCAGTACTTC	CASSLGLEGAYEQYF
-	TRBJ2-7	13	TRBV6-1	TGTGCCAGCAGGGTCGGACACCCGTACGAGCAGTACTTC	CASRVGHPYEQYF
-	TRBJ2-1	14	TRBV7-6	TGTGCCAGCAGCCCATACGAGGGAGAGAATGAGCAGTTCTTC	CASSPYEGENEQFF
TRBD2	TRBJ2-7	15	TRBV19	TGTGCCAGTAGTATTGGGACTAGCGGGAGCTACGAGCAGTACTTC	CASSIGTSGSYEQYF
TRBD2	TRBJ2-5	15	TRBV15	TGTGCCACCAGCAGGGGGACTAGCAGAGAAGAGACCCAGTACTTC	CATSRGTSREETQYF
-	TRBJ2-3	15	TRBV7-8	TGTGCCAGCAGTTTCGGACTTACAGCAACAGATACGCAGTATTTT	CASSFGLTATDTQYF
-	TRBJ2-7	14	TRBV7-9	TGTGCCAGCAGCTTCGTGGCGGAAGAGGGCGAGCAGTACTTC	CASSFVAEEGEQYF
-	TRBJ1-1	13	TRBV4-1	TGCGCCAGCAGCCAAGATGGCAGTCTAGCGCCGCACTTT	CASSQDGSLAPHF